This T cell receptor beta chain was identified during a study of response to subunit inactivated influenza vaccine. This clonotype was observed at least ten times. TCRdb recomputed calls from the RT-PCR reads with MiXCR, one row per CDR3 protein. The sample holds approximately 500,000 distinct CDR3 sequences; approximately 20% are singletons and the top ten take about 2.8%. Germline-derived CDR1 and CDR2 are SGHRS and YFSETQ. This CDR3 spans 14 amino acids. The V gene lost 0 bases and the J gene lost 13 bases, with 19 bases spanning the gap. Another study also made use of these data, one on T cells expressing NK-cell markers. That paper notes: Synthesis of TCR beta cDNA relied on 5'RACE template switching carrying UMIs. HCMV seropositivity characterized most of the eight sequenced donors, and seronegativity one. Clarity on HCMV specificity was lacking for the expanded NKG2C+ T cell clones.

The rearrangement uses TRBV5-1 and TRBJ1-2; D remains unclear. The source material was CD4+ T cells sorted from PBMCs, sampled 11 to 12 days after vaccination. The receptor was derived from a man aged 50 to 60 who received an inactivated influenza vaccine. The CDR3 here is CASSLDPGLPDFTF. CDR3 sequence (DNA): TGCGCCAGCAGCTTGGATCCCGGGCTGCCGGATTTCACCTTC.